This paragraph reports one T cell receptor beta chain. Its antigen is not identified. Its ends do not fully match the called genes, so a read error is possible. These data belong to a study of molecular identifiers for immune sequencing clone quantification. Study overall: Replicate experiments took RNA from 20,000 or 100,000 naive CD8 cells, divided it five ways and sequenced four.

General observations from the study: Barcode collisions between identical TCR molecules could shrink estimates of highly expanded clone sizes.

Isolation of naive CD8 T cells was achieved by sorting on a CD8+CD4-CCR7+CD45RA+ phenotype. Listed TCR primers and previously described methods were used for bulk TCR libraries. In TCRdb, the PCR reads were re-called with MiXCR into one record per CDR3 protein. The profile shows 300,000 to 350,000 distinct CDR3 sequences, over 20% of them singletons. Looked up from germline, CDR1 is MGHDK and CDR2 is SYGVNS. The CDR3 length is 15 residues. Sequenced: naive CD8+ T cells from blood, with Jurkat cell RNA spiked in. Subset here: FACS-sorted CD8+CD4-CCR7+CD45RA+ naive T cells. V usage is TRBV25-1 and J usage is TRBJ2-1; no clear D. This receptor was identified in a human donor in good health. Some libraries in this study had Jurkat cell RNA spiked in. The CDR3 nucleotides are TGTGCCGGCAGTGGCTTCTTCAATAACTACAATGAGCAGTTCTTC. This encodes CAGSGFFNNYNEQFF.